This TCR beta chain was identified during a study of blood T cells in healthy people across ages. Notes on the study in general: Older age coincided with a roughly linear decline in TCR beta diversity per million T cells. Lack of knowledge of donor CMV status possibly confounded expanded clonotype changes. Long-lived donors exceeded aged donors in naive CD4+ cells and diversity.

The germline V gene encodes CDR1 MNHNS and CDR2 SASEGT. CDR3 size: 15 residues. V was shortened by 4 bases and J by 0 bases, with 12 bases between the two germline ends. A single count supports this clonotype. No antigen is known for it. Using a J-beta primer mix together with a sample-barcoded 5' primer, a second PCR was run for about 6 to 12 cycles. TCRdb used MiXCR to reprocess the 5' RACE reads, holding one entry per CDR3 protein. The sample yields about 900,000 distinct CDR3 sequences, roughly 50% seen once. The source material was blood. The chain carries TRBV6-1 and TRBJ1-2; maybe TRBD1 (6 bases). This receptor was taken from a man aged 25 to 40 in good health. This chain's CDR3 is CASSGGRQANYGYTF. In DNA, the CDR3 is TGTGCCAGCAGTGGGGGGCGTCAGGCTAACTATGGCTACACCTTC.